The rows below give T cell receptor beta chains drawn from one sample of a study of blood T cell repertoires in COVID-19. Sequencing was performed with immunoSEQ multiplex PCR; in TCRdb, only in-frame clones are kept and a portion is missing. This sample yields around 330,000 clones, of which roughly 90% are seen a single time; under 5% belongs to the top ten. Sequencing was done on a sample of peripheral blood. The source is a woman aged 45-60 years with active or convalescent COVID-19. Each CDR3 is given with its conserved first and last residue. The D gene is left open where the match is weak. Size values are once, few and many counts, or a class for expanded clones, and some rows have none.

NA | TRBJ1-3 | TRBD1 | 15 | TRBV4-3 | CASSQAGTGGDTIYF | TGCGCCAGCAGCCAGGCAGGGACAGGGGGGGACACCATATATTTT
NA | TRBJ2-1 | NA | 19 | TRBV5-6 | CASSLAMGRTQAGYNEQFF | TGTGCCAGCAGCTTGGCGATGGGTAGGACCCAGGCGGGCTACAATGAGCAGTTCTTC
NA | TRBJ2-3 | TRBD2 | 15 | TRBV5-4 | CASSSGLAAADTQYF | TGTGCCAGCAGTTCTGGACTAGCGGCCGCAGATACGCAGTATTTT
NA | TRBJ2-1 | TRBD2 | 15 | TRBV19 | CASGGAGGVWNEQFF | TGTGCCAGCGGAGGGGCGGGAGGTGTTTGGAATGAGCAGTTCTTC
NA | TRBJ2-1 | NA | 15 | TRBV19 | CASSEDTRSYNEQFF | TGTGCCAGTAGTGAGGACACCCGCTCCTACAATGAGCAGTTCTTC
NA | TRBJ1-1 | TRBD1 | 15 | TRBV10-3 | CAISGDRGMNTEAFF | TGTGCCATCAGTGGGGACAGGGGCATGAACACTGAAGCTTTCTTT
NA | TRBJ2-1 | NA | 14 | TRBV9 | CASSVANLAGEQFF | TGTGCCAGCAGCGTAGCTAATCTAGCTGGTGAGCAGTTCTTC
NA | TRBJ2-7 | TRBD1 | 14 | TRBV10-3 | CAITKDRGSYEQYF | TGTGCCATCACCAAGGACAGGGGATCCTACGAGCAGTACTTC
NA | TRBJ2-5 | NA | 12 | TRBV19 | CASSRAGETQYF | TGTGCCAGTAGTAGGGCGGGGGAGACCCAGTACTTC
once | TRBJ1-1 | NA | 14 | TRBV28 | CASALQGWNTEAFF | TGTGCCAGCGCTTTACAGGGCTGGAACACTGAAGCTTTCTTT
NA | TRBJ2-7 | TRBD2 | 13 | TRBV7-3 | CASSETSGYEQYF | TGTGCCAGCAGCGAAACTAGCGGCTACGAGCAGTACTTC
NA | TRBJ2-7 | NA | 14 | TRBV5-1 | CASSLTEGPYEQYF | TGCGCCAGCAGCTTAACGGAGGGTCCCTACGAGCAGTACTTC
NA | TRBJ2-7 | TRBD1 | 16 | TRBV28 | CASSSSRGRLRYEQYF | TGTGCCAGCAGTTCTTCCAGGGGGCGTCTCCGGTACGAGCAGTACTTC
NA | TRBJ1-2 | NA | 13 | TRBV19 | CASSIEGRDGYTF | TGTGCCAGTAGTATAGAGGGGAGAGATGGCTACACCTTC
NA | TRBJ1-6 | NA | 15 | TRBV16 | CASSQSRGAFTPLHF | TGTGCCAGCAGCCAATCGCGGGGGGCTTTTACACCCCTCCACTTT
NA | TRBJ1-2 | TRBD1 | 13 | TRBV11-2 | CASSAGQNYGYTF | TGTGCCAGCAGCGCGGGACAGAACTATGGCTACACCTTC
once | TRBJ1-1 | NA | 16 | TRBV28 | CASFPPSPKHNTEAFF | TGTGCCAGCTTCCCCCCTTCCCCAAAACATAACACTGAAGCTTTCTTT
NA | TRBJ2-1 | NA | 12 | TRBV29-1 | CSVELGTGEQFF | TGCAGCGTTGAACTAGGAACCGGTGAGCAGTTCTTC
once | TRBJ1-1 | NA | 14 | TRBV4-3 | CASSQVSAGTEAFF | TGCGCCAGCAGCCAAGTATCTGCAGGGACTGAAGCTTTCTTT
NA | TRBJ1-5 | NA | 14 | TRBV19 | CASSIGGPGQPQHF | TGTGCCAGTAGTATAGGGGGTCCGGGACAGCCCCAGCATTTT
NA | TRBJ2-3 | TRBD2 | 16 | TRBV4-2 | CASSQFPGLATGTQYF | TGTGCCAGCAGCCAGTTCCCGGGACTAGCGACTGGTACGCAGTATTTT
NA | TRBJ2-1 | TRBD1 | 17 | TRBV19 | CASSIDLRTGATNEQFF | TGTGCCAGTAGTATAGATCTTCGGACAGGGGCTACCAATGAGCAGTTCTTC
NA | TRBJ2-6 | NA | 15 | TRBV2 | CASTGVQAGANVLTF | TGTGCCAGCACAGGGGTTCAGGCTGGGGCCAACGTCCTGACTTTC
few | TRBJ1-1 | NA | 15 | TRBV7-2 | CASSLRGGRITEAFF | TGTGCCAGCAGCCTGAGAGGAGGGAGGATCACTGAAGCTTTCTTT